A selection of T cell receptor beta chains follows, all from one sample in a study of graft-versus-host responses after intestinal transplantation. These TCRs are of unknown antigen specificity. Only in-frame clones appear in the TCRdb table, and some are missing; sequencing was by immunoSEQ multiplex PCR. This table holds about 70,000 clones, 90% found once. The sample was unstimulated CD8+ T cells sorted from spleen or lymph node cells, taken before intestinal transplant. The receptors come from a human donor who received an intestinal transplant. Each CDR3 is given with its conserved first and last residue. Clone size is shown for a subset of rows, as once, few, many or a class of expanded clone.

size	V	CDR3
NA	TRBV6-5	CASSWSGAANEQFF
once	TRBV4-1	CASSPWTGDQPQHF
NA	TRBV2	CASSNDGTGTTDTQYF
NA	TRBV10-3	CAISESETAEQFF
NA	TRBV13	CASSQGTDETQYF
once	TRBV5-1	CASSIGGTGYEQYF
NA	TRBV4-1	CASSHGIQGANEKLFF
NA	TRBV7-8	CASSFGGANTGELFF
NA	TRBV15	CATSRVAVTHGYGYTF
NA	TRBV5-4	CASSFFPGADEDEQFF
few	TRBV19	CASIGGTEAFF
NA	TRBV19	CASSYRLKSYEQYF
once	TRBV21-1	CASSNPGQGDYGYTF
NA	TRBV7-8	CASSLVGQVHQPQHF
NA	TRBV11-2	CASSFTSGGTNSYEQYF
once	TRBV9	CASSPPGQDQGYGYTF
NA	TRBV19	CASTPGSDEQFF
few	TRBV27	CASRHTSGETYEQYF
NA	TRBV10-3	CAISDGDSYEQYF
NA	TRBV29-1	CSVPGDGYTF
once	TRBV14	CASSLRGGLSYEQYF
NA	TRBV27	CASSLGGGRTEAFF
once	TRBV9	CASSPPAGDEQYF
NA	TRBV19	CACKGRDTEAFF
NA	TRBV7-3	CASSQGVAGGYETQYF
NA	TRBV6-1	CASSGLVTDTQYF
NA	TRBV6-5	CASRVGIGDTIYF
NA	TRBV7-6	CASSPPGTEAFF
NA	TRBV6-1	CASSEAGWDKSYEQYF
NA	TRBV29-1	CSARTSGGLETQYF
NA	TRBV9	CASSPADSGQTQYF
NA	TRBV27	CASSFSGAFSPLHF
NA	TRBV11-3	CASSLGRNTEAFF
NA	TRBV7-8	CASSLLGQGYEQFF
NA	TRBV7-9	CASSFLVRGSSYNEQFF
NA	TRBV11-2	CASSSFNRGRDTEAFF
NA	TRBV10-3	CAIKSQRGARGYTF
NA	TRBV18	CASSPRPTKGDSPLHF
NA	TRBV5-1	CASSSGQGLGELFF